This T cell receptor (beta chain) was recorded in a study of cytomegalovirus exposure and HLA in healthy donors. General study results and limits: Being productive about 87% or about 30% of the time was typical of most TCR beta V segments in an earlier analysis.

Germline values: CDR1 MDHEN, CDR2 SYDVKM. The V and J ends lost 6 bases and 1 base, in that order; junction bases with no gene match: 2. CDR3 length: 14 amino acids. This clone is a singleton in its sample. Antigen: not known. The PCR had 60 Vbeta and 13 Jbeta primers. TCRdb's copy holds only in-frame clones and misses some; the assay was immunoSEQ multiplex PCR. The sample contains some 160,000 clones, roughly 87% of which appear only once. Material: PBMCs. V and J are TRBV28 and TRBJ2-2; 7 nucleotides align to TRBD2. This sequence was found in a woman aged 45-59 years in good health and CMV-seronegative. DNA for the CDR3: TGTGCCAGCAGGGGGGGGAGGAACACCGGGGAGCTGTTTTTT. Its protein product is CASRGGRNTGELFF.